This T cell receptor beta chain was identified in a study of blood T cells in healthy people across ages. Germline V gene sequence: CDR1 SGHDN, CDR2 FVKESK. The germline V and J ends were trimmed by 4 bases and 4 bases, with 11 bases remaining between them. There are 14 residues in the CDR3. This clonotype has only a few counts. Through a sample-barcoded 5' primer and a J-beta primer mix, a second PCR was run for roughly 6 to 12 cycles. TCRdb re-derived calls from the 5' RACE reads in MiXCR, one entry per CDR3 protein. Of 900,000 to 950,000 distinct CDR3 sequences in the sample, about 27% are singletons; the top ten hold roughly 10%. The sample also formed part of further work on T cells of mothers and their children. From that second work: Reads obtained per mother exceeded 8.5 million TCR beta CDR3 reads, with approximately 3 million obtained per child.

Input material: blood. This sequence was found in a woman between 40 and 55 years old in good health. The rearrangement joins TRBV14 to TRBJ1-3; a weak D match, TRBD1 (6 bases). The CDR3 nucleotides are TGTGCCAGCAGCCCTGGGACAACGGGAAACACCATATATTTT. Protein product: CASSPGTTGNTIYF.